This T cell receptor beta chain is drawn from a study of patients and donors after allogeneic stem cell transplantation. This clonotype appeared many times. CDR3 length: 14 amino acids. Trimming pared 3 bases from V and 10 bases from J, leaving 15 bases between. Germline CDR1 and CDR2: KGHDR and SFDVKD. Each CDR3 protein is one row after TCRdb ran MiXCR on the RT-PCR reads. The table includes about a million distinct CDR3 sequences, 18% detected once. This sequence was found in a human donor who was either an allogeneic HSCT recipient or a stem cell or donor lymphocyte infusion donor (not recorded which). It is not recorded whose cells these are; they may come from a transplant donor. J is TRBJ2-1 and V is TRBV24-1; maybe TRBD2 (7 bases). Specimen: blood, either unsorted or a sorted T cell fraction (not recorded which). CDR3 nucleotide sequence: TGTGCCACCAGTGATGCAGGAAGGGGGGGGGAGCAGTTCTTC. The encoded protein is CATSDAGRGGEQFF.